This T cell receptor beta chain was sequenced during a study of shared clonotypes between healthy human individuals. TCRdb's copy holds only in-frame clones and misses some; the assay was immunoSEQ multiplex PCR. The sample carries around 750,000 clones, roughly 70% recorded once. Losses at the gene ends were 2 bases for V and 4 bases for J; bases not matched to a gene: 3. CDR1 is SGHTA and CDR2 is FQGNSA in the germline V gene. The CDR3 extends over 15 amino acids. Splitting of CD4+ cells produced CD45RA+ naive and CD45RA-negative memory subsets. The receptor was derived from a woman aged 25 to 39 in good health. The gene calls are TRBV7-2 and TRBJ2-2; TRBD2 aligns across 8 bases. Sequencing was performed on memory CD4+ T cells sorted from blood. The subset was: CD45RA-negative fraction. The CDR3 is CASSLSSGITGELFF. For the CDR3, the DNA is TGTGCCAGCAGCTTAAGTAGCGGGATCACCGGGGAGCTGTTTTTT.